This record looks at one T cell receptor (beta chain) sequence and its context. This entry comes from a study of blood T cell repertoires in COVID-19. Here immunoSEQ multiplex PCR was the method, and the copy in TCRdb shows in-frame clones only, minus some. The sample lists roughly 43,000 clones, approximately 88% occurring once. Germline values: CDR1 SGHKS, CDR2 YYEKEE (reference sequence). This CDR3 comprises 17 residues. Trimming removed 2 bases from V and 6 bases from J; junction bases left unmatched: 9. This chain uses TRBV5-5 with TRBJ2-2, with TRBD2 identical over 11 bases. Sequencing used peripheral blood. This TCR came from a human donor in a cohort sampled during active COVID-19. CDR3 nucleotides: TGTGCCAGCAGCTTCGGATCGACTAGCGGGGATTCCGGGGAGCTGTTTTTT. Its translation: CASSFGSTSGDSGELFF.